These T cell receptor beta chains were read from a single sample in a study of blood T cell repertoires in COVID-19. Some clones are missing from TCRdb's copy, which holds only in-frame ones; the method was immunoSEQ multiplex PCR. Of around 430,000 clones in the sample, approximately 89% were seen once. The specimen sequenced was peripheral blood. These receptors were obtained from a woman aged 45-60 years with COVID-19, enrolled during active disease. Both conserved end residues are part of each CDR3. A D gene is named only where the DNA matches it firmly. Not all rows give a size; the values are once, few, many and, for expanded clones, a class.

v_gene	abundance	d_gene	j_gene	CDR3aa
TRBV27	NA	TRBD1	TRBJ1-1	CASSPTGGNTEAFF
TRBV10-2	NA	TRBD1	TRBJ2-3	CASSEVGQGTDTQYF
TRBV5-1	NA	TRBD1	TRBJ1-3	CASSAQGGDTIYF
TRBV3-1/TRBV3-2	NA	TRBD1	TRBJ2-1	CASSQIPDRGGEQFF
TRBV2	NA	NA	TRBJ1-6	CASKGGLSSYNSPLHF
TRBV10-3	NA	NA	TRBJ2-2	CAAGDKGLNTGELFF
TRBV7-2	NA	NA	TRBJ2-3	CASSSDSRVRGTDTQYF
TRBV4-2	NA	TRBD2	TRBJ2-7	CASSPGGYEQYF
TRBV5-1	NA	NA	TRBJ2-3	CASSLDSTSTDTQYF
TRBV7-8	NA	NA	TRBJ1-6	CASSLMGTGLNSPLHF
TRBV5-1	NA	NA	TRBJ2-7	CASSLQVSSYEQYF
TRBV3-1/TRBV3-2	NA	TRBD1	TRBJ1-4	CASSRGTASTNEKLFF
TRBV19	NA	TRBD1	TRBJ2-1	CASSIRDRANEQFF
TRBV6-4	NA	NA	TRBJ1-4	CASSYLTGMGEKLFF
TRBV11-2	NA	NA	TRBJ2-4	CASSGLQGNIQYF
TRBV2	NA	TRBD2	TRBJ2-7	CASSRTSGDEQYF
TRBV5-6	once	TRBD1	TRBJ1-6	CASSSGGSSYNSPLHF
TRBV2	NA	NA	TRBJ1-6	CASSAERPLHF
TRBV6-5	NA	NA	TRBJ1-1	CASTLGQNANTEAFF